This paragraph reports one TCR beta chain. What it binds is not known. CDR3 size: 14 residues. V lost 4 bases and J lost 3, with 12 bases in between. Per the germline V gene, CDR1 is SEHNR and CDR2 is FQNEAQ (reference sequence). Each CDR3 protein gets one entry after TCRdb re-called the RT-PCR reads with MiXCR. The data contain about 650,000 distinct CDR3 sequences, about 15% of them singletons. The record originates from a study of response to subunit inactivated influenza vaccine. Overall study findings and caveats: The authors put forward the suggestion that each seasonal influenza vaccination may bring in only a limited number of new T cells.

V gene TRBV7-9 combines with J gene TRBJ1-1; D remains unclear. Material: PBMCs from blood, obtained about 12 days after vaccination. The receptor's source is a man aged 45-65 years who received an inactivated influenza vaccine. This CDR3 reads CASSSFNGYTEAFF. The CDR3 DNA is TGTGCCAGCAGCTCCTTCAATGGATACACTGAAGCTTTCTTT.